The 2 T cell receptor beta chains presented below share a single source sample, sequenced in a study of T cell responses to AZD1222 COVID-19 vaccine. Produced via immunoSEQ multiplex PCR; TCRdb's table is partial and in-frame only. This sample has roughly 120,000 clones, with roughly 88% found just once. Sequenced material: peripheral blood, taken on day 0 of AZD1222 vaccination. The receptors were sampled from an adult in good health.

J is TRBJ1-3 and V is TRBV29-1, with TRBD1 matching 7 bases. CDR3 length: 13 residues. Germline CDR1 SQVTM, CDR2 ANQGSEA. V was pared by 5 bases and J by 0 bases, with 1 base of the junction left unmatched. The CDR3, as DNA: TGCAGCGTTAAGGGGGCCTCTGGAAACACCATATATTTT. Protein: CSVKGASGNTIYF.

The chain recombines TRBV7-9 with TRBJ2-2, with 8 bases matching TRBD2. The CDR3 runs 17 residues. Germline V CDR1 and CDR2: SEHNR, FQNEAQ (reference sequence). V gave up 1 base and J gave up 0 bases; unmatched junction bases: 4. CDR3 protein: CASSLGSGGSNTGELFF. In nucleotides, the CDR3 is TGTGCCAGCAGCTTAGGGAGCGGGGGCTCGAACACCGGGGAGCTGTTTTTT.